Below, 20 T cell receptor beta chains from the same sample are listed, as sequenced in a study of blood T cell repertoires in COVID-19. Sequenced by immunoSEQ multiplex PCR; TCRdb stores in-frame clones only, minus some. The sample shows 250,000 to 300,000 clones, roughly 80% of them seen only once. Sequencing was done on a sample of PBMCs or T cells enriched from blood (not recorded which). These receptors were obtained from a man aged 25 to 40 with acute COVID-19.

CDR3 sequence (DNA): TGTGCCAGCAGAGAGGGCTTAACTAATGAAAAACTGTTTTTT. It yields the protein CASREGLTNEKLFF. V is TRBV6-5 and J is TRBJ1-4; no reliable D call. The ends were cut back, 6 bases at V and 1 base at J, with 9 bases in the middle. This CDR3 is 14 amino acids long. Germline loops: CDR1 MNHEY, CDR2 SVGAGI.

The chain links TRBV20-1 to TRBJ2-1; D is ambiguous. Germline values: CDR1 DFQATT, CDR2 SNEGSKA (reference sequence). V shed 4 bases and J shed 2 bases, with 9 bases lying between them. CDR3 size: 13 residues. The DNA for the CDR3 is TGCAGTGCTAATGACCCAACCTACAATGAGCAGTTCTTC. It codes for CSANDPTYNEQFF.

The V and J genes are TRBV2 and TRBJ1-1, with TRBD1 as a possible D gene (5 bases). The CDR3 loop spans 13 amino acids. V lost 6 bases and J 8 bases, leaving 16 bases between the germline ends. The V gene's germline CDR1 is SNHLY and CDR2 FYNNEI. The CDR3 DNA sequence: TGTGCCAGCAGGGGATATAGGAACAGGGAAGCTTTCTTT. Translation: CASRGYRNREAFF.

The rearrangement links TRBV6-4 to TRBJ1-1; the D gene is possibly TRBD1 (5 bases). This CDR3 is 16 amino acids long. With 8 bases removed from V and 4 bases from J, the gap between germline ends came to 23 bases. The germline V gene encodes CDR1 MRHNA and CDR2 SNTAGT. CDR3 sequence (DNA): TGTGCCAGCCCGACAGCGCTAACTCGGTCCGGCACTGAAGCTTTCTTT. This sequence encodes CASPTALTRSGTEAFF.

This clone was seen more than once but under ten times. At one end, the junction sequence differs from germline, possibly due to a read error. The chain is built from TRBV5-1 and TRBJ2-1, with D possibly TRBD1 on 6 matching bases. Germline CDR1 SGHRS, CDR2 YFSETQ. The CDR3 runs 15 residues. CDR3 coding DNA: TGTGCCAGTGGGGGCGAGGGCATTCCATACAATGAGCAGTTCTTC. It is translated as CASGGEGIPYNEQFF.

The V and J genes are TRBV28 and TRBJ1-3; possible D gene TRBD1, 5 bases. The germline V gene has CDR1 MDHEN and CDR2 SYDVKM. V lost 10 bases and J 0 bases, leaving 13 bases between the germline ends. This CDR3 is 14 amino acids long. In DNA, the CDR3 is TGTGCCACGCACAGGTCCTCCTCTGGAAACACCATATATTTT. The encoded protein is CATHRSSSGNTIYF.

A note on this clone: In this CDR3 the conserved last residue, phenylalanine or tryptophan, is missing, so a read error is likely. Because the CDR3's place on the DNA is in doubt, the DNA is left out and the CDR3 is given as listed by TCRdb. The genes are TRBV28 and TRBJ2-7; the table names TRBD2, a call not compared with the DNA. Germline V CDR1 and CDR2: MDHEN, SYDVKM. Counting both end residues, the CDR3 totals 8 amino acids. The CDR3 reads CASSLNLL.

The chain combines TRBV18 with TRBJ1-3; 11 bases match TRBD1. In germline, CDR1 is KGHSH, CDR2 LQKENI. J gave up 2 bases and V 3 bases, and 6 bases lay outside the gene matches. CDR3 length: 17 residues. CDR3 sequence: CASSPGQGVFTGNTIYF. The CDR3 region has the DNA TGTGCCAGCTCACCGGGACAGGGGGTGTTTACTGGAAACACCATATATTTT.

This chain uses TRBV28 with TRBJ1-2; TRBD1 might be the D (6 bases). This CDR3 has 14 amino acids. Germline CDR1 MDHEN, CDR2 SYDVKM. V was shortened by 6 bases and J by 2 bases, with 13 bases between the two germline ends. The CDR3 bases are TGTGCCAGCAGAACGGGAGGGGGGAACTATGGCTACACCTTC. It codes for CASRTGGGNYGYTF.

The chain combines TRBV5-1 with TRBJ1-1, with D unresolved. Germline values: CDR1 SGHRS, CDR2 YFSETQ. The CDR3 is 15 residues long. V lost 4 bases and J 1 base, leaving 14 bases between the germline ends. CDR3 DNA: TGCGCCAGCAGCCACCGGGAGGGTTGGAACACTGAAGCTTTCTTT. Translation gives CASSHREGWNTEAFF.

The genes are TRBV4-2 and TRBJ2-5, with 10 bases aligning to TRBD2. V lost 2 bases to trimming and J lost 5 bases; unmatched junction nucleotides: 11. Germline values: CDR1 LGHNA, CDR2 YNFKEQ. This CDR3 has 17 amino acids. CDR3 sequence reads: CASSQRWRGSGGETQYF. CDR3 DNA sequence: TGTGCCAGCAGCCAACGCTGGCGTGGTAGCGGGGGGGAGACCCAGTACTTC.

The V call is TRBV19, the J call TRBJ1-2; TRBD1 might be the D (6 bases). Germline-derived CDR1 and CDR2 are LNHDA and SQIVND (reference sequence). CDR3 length: 12 residues. V was clipped by 0 bases and J by 10 bases, with 9 bases between them. Written as DNA, the CDR3 is TGTGCCAGTAGTATAGAAGGACAGTTCTACACCTTC. As protein: CASSIEGQFYTF.

The rearrangement uses TRBV30 and TRBJ1-4; 10 bases fit TRBD1. Trimming took 3 bases from V and 8 from J; bases not matched to a gene: 9. CDR1 GTSNPN and CDR2 SVGIG come from the germline V gene (reference sequence). The CDR3 is made up of 15 amino acids. The CDR3 DNA reads as TGTGCCTGGAGAGCCGACAGGGGGCGAGGAGAAAAACTGTTTTTT. This codes for CAWRADRGRGEKLFF.

V gene TRBV2 combines with J gene TRBJ1-4; D is unresolved. The germline V gene encodes CDR1 SNHLY and CDR2 FYNNEI. V was trimmed by 6 bases and J by 0 bases, leaving 11 bases between them. This CDR3 is 15 amino acids long. The CDR3, as DNA: TGTGCCAGCAGGCAACAGTCCACAACTAATGAAAAACTGTTTTTT. Protein sequence: CASRQQSTTNEKLFF.

The CDR3 sequence is CASSPDSFGTDTQYF. The DNA for the CDR3 is TGTGCCAGCAGCCCGGACTCGTTTGGCACAGATACGCAGTATTTT. The chain couples TRBV5-6 to TRBJ2-3, with D possibly matching TRBD2 (5 bases). CDR3 length: 15 amino acids. CDR1 and CDR2 (germline): SGHDT, YYEEEE. The V end lost 4 bases, the J end lost 1 base, and 13 bases lay between the germline ends.

The chain recombines TRBV21-1 with TRBJ2-7; the DNA was not compared with TRBD1, the D call given in the table. TRBV21-1 is annotated as a pseudogene. CDR3 size: 14 residues. The CDR3 spells CASSKSDRLYEQYV. As DNA, the CDR3 is TGTGCCAGCAGCAAGTCGGACAGATTATACGAGCAGTACGTC.

As for this clone: Other nucleotide sequences in the sample specify the same CDR3. This CDR3 is CASSLQGANEKLFF. In nucleotides, the CDR3 is TGCGCCAGCAGCTTACAGGGGGCTAATGAAAAACTGTTTTTT. V gene TRBV5-1 combines with J gene TRBJ1-4, with TRBD1 identical over 8 bases. The junction had 0 bases not matched to a gene; V was cut back by 2 bases and J by 3 bases. CDR3 length equals 14 residues. Germline values: CDR1 SGHRS, CDR2 YFSETQ. Combining the CDR3 with reference TRBV5-1 and TRBJ1-4 gives the whole variable domain KAGVTQTPRYLIKTRGQQVTLSCSPISGHRSVSWYQQTPGQGLQFLFEYFSETQRNKGNFPGRFSGRQFSNSRSEMNVSTLELGDSALYLCASSLQGANEKLFFGSGTQLSVL.

This clone has only one observation. The genes are TRBV28 and TRBJ2-2; 8 bases agree with TRBD2. The CDR3 is made up of 16 amino acids. Germline V gives CDR1 MDHEN, CDR2 SYDVKM. The V gene end was trimmed by 5 bases and the J gene end by 1 base; junction bases not matched to a gene: 6. This chain's CDR3 is CASSLISGVNTGELFF. As DNA, the CDR3 is TGTGCCAGCAGTCTGATTAGCGGGGTGAACACCGGGGAGCTGTTTTTT.

This clone has only a few counts. V and J are TRBV21-1 and TRBJ2-7; TRBD1, as called in the table, went unchecked against the DNA. TRBV21-1 is classified as a pseudogene. The CDR3 consists of 15 residues. CDR3 nucleotide sequence: TGTGCCAGCAGCGACCCGGGACAGGTCTTCTACGAGCAGTACGTC. It yields the protein CASSDPGQVFYEQYV.

This clone was detected only once. The chain joins TRBV19 to TRBJ1-4; no definite D call. Germline lookup yields CDR1 LNHDA and CDR2 SQIVND (reference sequence). V lost 3 bases to trimming and J lost 9 bases, with 8 bases between them. This CDR3 spans 12 amino acids. This chain's CDR3 is CASSIPSKKLFF. The DNA of the CDR3 is TGTGCCAGTAGTATCCCATCCAAAAAACTGTTTTTT.